The T cell receptor (beta chain) described here comes from a study of blood T cells in healthy people across ages. Germline values: CDR1 MNHNY, CDR2 SVGAGI (reference sequence). The CDR3 contains 16 residues. V lost 5 bases to trimming and J lost 2 bases, with 16 bases between them. Next came a second PCR, run for roughly 7 to 12 cycles, which used a sample-barcoded 5' primer along with a J-beta primer mix. TCRdb passed the 5' RACE reads through MiXCR, listing each CDR3 protein once. Of 1.5 million to 2 million distinct CDR3 sequences listed, around 40% were seen once; the top ten hold about 23%. The study's findings and limits: Naive and antigen-experienced cells could not be conclusively compared, given unsorted PBMCs. TCR beta diversity was tightly associated with the proportion of naive T cells. Those diversity estimates obtained from one million T cells were thought to be underestimates. As age increased, TCR beta diversity per million T cells fell in a roughly linear fashion.

Concerning this clonotype itself: The antigen is undetermined.

Sequencing input: blood. The clonotype was recovered from a human donor in good health. The genes are TRBV6-6 and TRBJ2-1, with a weak D call TRBD2 (7 bases). CDR3: CASSLPPGGPYNEQFF. CDR3 DNA sequence: TGTGCCAGCAGTCTACCTCCGGGGGGCCCCTACAATGAGCAGTTCTTC.